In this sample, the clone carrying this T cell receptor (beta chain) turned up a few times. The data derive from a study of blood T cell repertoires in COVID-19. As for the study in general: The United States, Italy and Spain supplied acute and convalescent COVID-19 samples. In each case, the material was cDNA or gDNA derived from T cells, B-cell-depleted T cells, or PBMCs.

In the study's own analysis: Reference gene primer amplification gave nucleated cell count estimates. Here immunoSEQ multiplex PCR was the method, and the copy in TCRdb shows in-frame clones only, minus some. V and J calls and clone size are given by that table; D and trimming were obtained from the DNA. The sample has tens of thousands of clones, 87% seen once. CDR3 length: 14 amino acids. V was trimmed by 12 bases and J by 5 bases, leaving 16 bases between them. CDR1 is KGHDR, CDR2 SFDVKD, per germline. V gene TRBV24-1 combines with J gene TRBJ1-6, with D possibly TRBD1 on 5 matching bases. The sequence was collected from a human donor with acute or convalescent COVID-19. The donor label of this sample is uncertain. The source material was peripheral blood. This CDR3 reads CALLRQGNNSPLHF. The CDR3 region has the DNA TGTGCCCTACTTAGGCAGGGCAATAATTCACCCCTCCACTTT.